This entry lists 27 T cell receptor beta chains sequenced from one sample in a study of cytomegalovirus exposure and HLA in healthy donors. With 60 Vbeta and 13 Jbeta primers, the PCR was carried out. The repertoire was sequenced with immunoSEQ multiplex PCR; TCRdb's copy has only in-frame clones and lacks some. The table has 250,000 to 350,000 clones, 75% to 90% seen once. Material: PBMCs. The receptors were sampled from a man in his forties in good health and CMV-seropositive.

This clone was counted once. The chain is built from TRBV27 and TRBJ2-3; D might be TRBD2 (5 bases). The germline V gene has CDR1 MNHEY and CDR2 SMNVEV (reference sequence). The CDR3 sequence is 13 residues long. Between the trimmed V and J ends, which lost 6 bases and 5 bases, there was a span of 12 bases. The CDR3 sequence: CASSRDKQDTQYF. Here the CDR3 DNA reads TGTGCCAGCAGCCGGGATAAGCAAGATACGCAGTATTTT.

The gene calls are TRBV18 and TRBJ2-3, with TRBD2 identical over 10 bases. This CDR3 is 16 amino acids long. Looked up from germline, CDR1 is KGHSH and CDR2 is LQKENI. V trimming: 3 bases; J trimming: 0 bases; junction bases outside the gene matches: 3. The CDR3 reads CASSPQTSGSTDTQYF. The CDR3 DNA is TGTGCCAGCTCACCCCAGACTAGCGGGAGCACAGATACGCAGTATTTT.

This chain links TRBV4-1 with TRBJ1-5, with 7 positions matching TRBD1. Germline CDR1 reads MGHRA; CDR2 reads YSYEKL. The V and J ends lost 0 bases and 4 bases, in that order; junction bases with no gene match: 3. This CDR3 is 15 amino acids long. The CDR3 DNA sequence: TGCGCCAGCAGCCAAGAGAGCAGGGGGAATCAGCCCCAGCATTTT. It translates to CASSQESRGNQPQHF.

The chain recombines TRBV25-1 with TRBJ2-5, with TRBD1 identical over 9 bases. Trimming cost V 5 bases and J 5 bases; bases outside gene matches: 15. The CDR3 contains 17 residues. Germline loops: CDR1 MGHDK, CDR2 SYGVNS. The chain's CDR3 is CASSMVQGAAWQETQYF. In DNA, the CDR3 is TGTGCCAGCAGTATGGTACAGGGGGCAGCCTGGCAGGAGACCCAGTACTTC.

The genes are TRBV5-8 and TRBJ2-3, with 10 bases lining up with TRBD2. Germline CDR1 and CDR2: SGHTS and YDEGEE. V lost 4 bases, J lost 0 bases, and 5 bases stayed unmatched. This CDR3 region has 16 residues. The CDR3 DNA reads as TGTGCCAGCAGCGCCGAGACTAGCGGGAGCACAGATACGCAGTATTTT. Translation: CASSAETSGSTDTQYF. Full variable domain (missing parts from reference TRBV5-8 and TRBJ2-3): EAGVTQSPTHLIKTRGQQATLRCSPISGHTSVYWYQQALGLGLQFLLWYDEGEERNRGNFPPRFSGRQFPNYSSELNVNALELEDSALYLCASSAETSGSTDTQYFGPGTRLTVL.

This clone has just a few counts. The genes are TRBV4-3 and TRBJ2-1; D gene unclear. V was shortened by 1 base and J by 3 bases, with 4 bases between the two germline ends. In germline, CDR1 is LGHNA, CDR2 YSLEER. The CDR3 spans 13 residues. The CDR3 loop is CASSQGSYNEQFF. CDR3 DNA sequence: TGCGCCAGCAGCCAAGGTAGCTACAATGAGCAGTTCTTC.

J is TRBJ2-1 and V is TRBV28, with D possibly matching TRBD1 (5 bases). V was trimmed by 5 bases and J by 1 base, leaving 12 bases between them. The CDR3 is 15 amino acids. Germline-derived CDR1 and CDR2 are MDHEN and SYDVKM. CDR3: CASSQGRGSYNEQFF. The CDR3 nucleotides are TGTGCCAGCAGTCAGGGAAGGGGATCCTACAATGAGCAGTTCTTC.

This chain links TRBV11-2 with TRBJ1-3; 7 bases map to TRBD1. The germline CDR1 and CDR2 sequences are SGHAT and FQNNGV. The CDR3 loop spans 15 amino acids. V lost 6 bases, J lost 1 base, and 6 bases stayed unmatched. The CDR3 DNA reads TGTGCCAGCAGTTATACAGGGGCATCTGGAAACACCATATATTTT. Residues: CASSYTGASGNTIYF.

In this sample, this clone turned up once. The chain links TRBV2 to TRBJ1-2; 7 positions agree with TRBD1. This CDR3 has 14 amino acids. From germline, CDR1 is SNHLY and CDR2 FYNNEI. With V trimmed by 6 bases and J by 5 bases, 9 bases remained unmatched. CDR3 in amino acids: CASSAGQVVYGYTF. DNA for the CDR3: TGTGCCAGCAGCGCTGGACAGGTTGTTTATGGCTACACCTTC. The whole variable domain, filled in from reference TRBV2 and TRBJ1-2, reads EPEVTQTPSHQVTQMGQEVILRCVPISNHLYFYWYRQILGQKVEFLVSFYNNEISEKSEIFDDQFSVERPDGSNFTLKIRSTKLEDSAMYFCASSAGQVVYGYTFGSGTRLTVV.

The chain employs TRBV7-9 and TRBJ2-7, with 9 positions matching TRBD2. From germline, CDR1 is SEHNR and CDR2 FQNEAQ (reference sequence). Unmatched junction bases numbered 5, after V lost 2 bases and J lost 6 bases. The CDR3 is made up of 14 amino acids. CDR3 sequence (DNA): TGTGCCAGCAGCTTAATGGCGGGAGGGGGCGAGCAGTACTTC. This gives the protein CASSLMAGGGEQYF.

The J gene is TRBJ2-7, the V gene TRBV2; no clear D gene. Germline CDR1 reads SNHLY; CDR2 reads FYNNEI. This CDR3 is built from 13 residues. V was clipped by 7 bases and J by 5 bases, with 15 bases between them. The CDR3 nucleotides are TGTGCCAGCATAGCTTTAGGAAACAACGAGCAGTACTTC. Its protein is CASIALGNNEQYF.

The CDR3 bases are TGTGCCAGCAGAAATCCCCGGACAGGGAATAATGAAAAACTGTTTTTT. Its translation: CASRNPRTGNNEKLFF. The chain has TRBV28 and TRBJ1-4; 8 nucleotides line up with TRBD1. The junction had 10 bases not matched to a gene; V was cut back by 6 bases and J by 4 bases. This CDR3 is built from 16 residues. Germline values: CDR1 MDHEN, CDR2 SYDVKM. The variable domain in full, completed from reference TRBV28 and TRBJ1-4, reads DVKVTQSSRYLVKRTGEKVFLECVQDMDHENMFWYRQDPGLGLRLIYFSYDVKMKEKGDIPEGYSVSREKKERFSLILESASTNQTSMYLCASRNPRTGNNEKLFFGSGTQLSVL.

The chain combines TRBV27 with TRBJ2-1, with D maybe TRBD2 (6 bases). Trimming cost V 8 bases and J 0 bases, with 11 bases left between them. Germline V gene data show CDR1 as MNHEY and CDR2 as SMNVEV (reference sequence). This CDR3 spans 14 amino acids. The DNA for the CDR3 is TGTGCCAGCGGGGGGACGGGCTCCTACAATGAGCAGTTCTTC. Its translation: CASGGTGSYNEQFF.

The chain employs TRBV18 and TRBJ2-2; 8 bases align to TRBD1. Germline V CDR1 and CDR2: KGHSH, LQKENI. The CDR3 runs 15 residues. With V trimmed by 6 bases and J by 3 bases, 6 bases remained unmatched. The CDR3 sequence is CASSDLTGDTGELFF. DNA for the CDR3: TGTGCCAGCTCGGATCTGACAGGGGACACCGGGGAGCTGTTTTTT. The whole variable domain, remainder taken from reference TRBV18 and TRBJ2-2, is NAGVMQNPRHLVRRRGQEARLRCSPMKGHSHVYWYRQLPEEGLKFMVYLQKENIIDESGMPKERFSAEFPKEGPSILRIQQVVRGDSAAYFCASSDLTGDTGELFFGEGSRLTVL.

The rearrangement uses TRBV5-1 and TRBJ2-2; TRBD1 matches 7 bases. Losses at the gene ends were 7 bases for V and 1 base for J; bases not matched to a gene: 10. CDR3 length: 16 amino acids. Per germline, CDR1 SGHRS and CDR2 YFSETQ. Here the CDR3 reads CASGLTTGMNTGELFF. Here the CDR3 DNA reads TGCGCCAGCGGCCTCACGACAGGGATGAACACCGGGGAGCTGTTTTTT.

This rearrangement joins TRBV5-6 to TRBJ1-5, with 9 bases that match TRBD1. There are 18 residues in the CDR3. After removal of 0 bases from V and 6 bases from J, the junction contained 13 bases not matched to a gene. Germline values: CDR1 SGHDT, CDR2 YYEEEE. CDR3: CASSLGPGQGDLGQPQHF. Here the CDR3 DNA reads TGTGCCAGCAGCTTGGGACCGGGACAGGGTGACCTGGGTCAGCCCCAGCATTTT.

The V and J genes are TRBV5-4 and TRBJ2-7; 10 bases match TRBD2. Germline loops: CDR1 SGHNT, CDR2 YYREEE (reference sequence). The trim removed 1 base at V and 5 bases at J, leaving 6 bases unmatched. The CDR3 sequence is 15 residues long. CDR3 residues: CASSLSSGRFNEQYF. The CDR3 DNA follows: TGTGCCAGCAGCTTGAGTAGCGGGAGGTTCAACGAGCAGTACTTC.

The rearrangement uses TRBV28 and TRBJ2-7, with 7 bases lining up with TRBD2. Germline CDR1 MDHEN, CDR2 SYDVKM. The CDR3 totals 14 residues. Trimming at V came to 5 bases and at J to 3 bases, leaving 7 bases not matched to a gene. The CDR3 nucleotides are TGTGCCAGCAGTCCAGCAGGCGGGAGCTACGAGCAGTACTTC. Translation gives CASSPAGGSYEQYF.

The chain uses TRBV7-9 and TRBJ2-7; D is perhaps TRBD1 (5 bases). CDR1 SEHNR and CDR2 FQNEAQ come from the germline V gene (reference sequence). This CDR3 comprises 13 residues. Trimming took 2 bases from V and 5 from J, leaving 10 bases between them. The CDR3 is CASSLRGVHEQYF. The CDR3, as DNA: TGTGCCAGCAGCTTAAGGGGTGTACACGAGCAGTACTTC.

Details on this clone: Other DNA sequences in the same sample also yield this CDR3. The CDR3 DNA reads TGTGCCAGCAGCTTAGGAGGACAAGGGCCCTACGAGCAGTACTTC. Translating it yields CASSLGGQGPYEQYF. J is TRBJ2-7 and V is TRBV7-2; D perhaps matches TRBD1 (5 bases). Trimming cost V 1 base and J 2 bases, with 12 bases left between them. The CDR3 is made up of 15 amino acids. Germline lookup yields CDR1 SGHTA and CDR2 FQGNSA.

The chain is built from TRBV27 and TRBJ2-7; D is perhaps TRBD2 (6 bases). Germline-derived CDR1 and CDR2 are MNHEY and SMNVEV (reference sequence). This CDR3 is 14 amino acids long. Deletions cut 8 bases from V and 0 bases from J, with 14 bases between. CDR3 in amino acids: CASGGTGLSYEQYF. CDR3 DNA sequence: TGTGCCAGCGGGGGGACGGGCCTCTCCTACGAGCAGTACTTC.

CDR3 nucleotides: TGTGCCAGCAGTGTACGGGTAACCTACGAGCAGTACTTC. Its translation: CASSVRVTYEQYF. This rearrangement joins TRBV2 to TRBJ2-7; D is ambiguous. This CDR3 has 13 amino acids. The germline CDR1 and CDR2 sequences are SNHLY and FYNNEI. V was trimmed by 4 bases and J by 2 bases, leaving 9 bases between them.

The CDR3: CASSLFAEPYEQYF. CDR3 DNA: TGTGCCAGCAGTTTATTCGCAGAACCCTACGAGCAGTACTTC. The rearrangement links TRBV27 to TRBJ2-7; the D is unclear. In germline, CDR1 is MNHEY, CDR2 SMNVEV (reference sequence). This CDR3 has 14 residues. V shed 1 base and J shed 2 bases, with 9 bases lying between them.

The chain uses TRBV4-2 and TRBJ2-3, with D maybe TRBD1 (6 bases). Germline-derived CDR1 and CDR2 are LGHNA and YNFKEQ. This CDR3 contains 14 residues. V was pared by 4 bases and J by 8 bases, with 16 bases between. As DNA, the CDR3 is TGTGCCAGCAGCCCAGGGACAAGCAGAGGTACGCAGTATTTT. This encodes CASSPGTSRGTQYF.

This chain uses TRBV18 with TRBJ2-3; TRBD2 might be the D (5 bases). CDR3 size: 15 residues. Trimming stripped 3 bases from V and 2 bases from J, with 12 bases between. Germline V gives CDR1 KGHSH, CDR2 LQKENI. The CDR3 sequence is CASSPTREVTDTQYF. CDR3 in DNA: TGTGCCAGCTCACCGACCCGGGAAGTCACAGATACGCAGTATTTT.

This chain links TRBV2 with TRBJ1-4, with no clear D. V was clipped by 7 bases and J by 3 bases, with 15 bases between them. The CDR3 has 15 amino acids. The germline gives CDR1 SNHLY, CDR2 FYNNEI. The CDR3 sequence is CASTEAAFSNEKLFF. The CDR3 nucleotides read TGTGCCAGCACCGAGGCAGCTTTTTCTAATGAAAAACTGTTTTTT.

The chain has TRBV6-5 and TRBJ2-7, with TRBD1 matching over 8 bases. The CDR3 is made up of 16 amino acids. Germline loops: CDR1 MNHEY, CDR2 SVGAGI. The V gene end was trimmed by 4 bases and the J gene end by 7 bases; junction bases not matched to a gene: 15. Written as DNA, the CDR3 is TGTGCCAGCAGTTCGAGAGACAGGGGCCCCCCTTGGGAGCAGTACTTC. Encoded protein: CASSSRDRGPPWEQYF.